The T cell receptor beta chain described here comes from a study of OX40 agonist ivuxolimab in advanced cancers. Trimming removed 6 bases from V and 6 bases from J; junction bases left unmatched: 7. CDR3 size: 14 residues. The germline CDR1 and CDR2 sequences are MNHEY and SVGAGI. This clone was seen just once. Data came from immunoSEQ multiplex PCR; TCRdb stores just in-frame clones and leaves some out. The table has tens of thousands of clones, roughly 84% seen once. V usage is TRBV6-5 and J usage is TRBJ2-7; 11 bases match TRBD1. The material sequenced was CD4+ or CD8+ T cells sorted from blood, taken in a trial of the OX40 agonist ivuxolimab. The receptor was isolated from an adult with an advanced solid tumor such as melanoma, head and neck, liver or kidney cancer. The CDR3 here is CASRSGTGGGEQYF. The CDR3 DNA reads TGTGCCAGCAGATCCGGGACAGGGGGAGGCGAGCAGTACTTC.